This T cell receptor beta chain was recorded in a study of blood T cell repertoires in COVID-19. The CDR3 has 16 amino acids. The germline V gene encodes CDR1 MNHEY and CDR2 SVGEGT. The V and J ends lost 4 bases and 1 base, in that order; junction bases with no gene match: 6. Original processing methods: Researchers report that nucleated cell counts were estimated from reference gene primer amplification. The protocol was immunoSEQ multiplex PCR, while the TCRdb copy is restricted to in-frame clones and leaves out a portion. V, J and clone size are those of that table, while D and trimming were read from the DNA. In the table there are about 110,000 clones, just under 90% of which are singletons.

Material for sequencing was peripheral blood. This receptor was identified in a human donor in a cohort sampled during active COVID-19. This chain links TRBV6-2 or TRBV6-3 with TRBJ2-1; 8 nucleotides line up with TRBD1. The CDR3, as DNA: TGTGCCAGCAGTTCCCGACAGGGGTTATCCTACAATGAGCAGTTCTTC. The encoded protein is CASSSRQGLSYNEQFF.